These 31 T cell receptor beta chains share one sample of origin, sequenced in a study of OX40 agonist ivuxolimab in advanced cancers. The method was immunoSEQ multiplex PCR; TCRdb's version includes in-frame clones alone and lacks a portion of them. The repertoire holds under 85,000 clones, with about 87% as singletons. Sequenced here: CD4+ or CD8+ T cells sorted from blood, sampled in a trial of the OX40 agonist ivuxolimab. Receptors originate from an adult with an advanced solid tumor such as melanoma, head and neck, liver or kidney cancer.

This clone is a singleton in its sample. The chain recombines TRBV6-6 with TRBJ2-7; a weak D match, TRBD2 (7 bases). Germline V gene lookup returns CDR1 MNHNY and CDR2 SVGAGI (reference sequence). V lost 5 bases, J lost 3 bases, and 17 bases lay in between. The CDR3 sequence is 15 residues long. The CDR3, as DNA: TGTGCCAGCAGTATGACGGGGGGCGCAGGCTACGAGCAGTACTTC. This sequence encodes CASSMTGGAGYEQYF.

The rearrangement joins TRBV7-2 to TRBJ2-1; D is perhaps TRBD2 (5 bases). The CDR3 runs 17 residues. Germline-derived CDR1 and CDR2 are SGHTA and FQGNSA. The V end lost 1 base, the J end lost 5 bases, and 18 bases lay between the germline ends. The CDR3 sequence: CASSLVAAAQRHNEQFF. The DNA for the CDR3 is TGTGCCAGCAGCTTAGTGGCAGCGGCTCAACGACACAATGAGCAGTTCTTC.

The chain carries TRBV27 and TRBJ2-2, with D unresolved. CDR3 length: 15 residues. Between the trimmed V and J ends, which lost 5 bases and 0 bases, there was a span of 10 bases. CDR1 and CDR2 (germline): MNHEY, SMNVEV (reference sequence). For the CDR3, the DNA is TGTGCCAGCAGTCCCGCTGGGACGAACACCGGGGAGCTGTTTTTT. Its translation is CASSPAGTNTGELFF.

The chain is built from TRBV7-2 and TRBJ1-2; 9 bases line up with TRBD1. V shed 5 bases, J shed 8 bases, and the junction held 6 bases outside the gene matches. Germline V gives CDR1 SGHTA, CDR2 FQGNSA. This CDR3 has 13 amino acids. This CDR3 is CASSRTGAIGYTF. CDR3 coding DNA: TGTGCCAGCAGCCGGACAGGGGCCATAGGCTACACCTTC.

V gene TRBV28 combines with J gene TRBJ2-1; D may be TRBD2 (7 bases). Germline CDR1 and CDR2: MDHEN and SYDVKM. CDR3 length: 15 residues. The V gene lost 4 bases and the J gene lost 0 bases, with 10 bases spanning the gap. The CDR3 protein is CASSSGGASYNEQFF. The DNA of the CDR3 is TGTGCCAGCAGTTCTGGGGGGGCCTCCTACAATGAGCAGTTCTTC.

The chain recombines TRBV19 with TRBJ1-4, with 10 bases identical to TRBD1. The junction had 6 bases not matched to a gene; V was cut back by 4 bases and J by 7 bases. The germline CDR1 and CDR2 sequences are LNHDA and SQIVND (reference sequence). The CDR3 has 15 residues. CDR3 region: CASSTSGTGVEKLFF. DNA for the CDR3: TGTGCCAGTAGTACCTCCGGGACAGGGGTTGAAAAACTGTTTTTT. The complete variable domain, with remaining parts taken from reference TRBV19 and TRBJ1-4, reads DGGITQSPKYLFRKEGQNVTLSCEQNLNHDAMYWYRQDPGQGLRLIYYSQIVNDFQKGDIAEGYSVSREKKESFPLTVTSAQKNPTAFYLCASSTSGTGVEKLFFGSGTQLSVL.

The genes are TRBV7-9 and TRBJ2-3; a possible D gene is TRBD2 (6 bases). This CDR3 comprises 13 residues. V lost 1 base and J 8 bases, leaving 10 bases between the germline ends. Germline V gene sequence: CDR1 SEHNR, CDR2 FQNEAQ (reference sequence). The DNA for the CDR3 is TGTGCCAGCAGCTTAGGGGACTTAGGTACGCAGTATTTT. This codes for CASSLGDLGTQYF.

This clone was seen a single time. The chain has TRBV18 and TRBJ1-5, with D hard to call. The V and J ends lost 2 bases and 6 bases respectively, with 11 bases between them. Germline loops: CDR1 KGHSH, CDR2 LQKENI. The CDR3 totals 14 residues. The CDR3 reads CASSPKAGPQPQHF. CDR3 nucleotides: TGTGCCAGCTCACCAAAGGCCGGGCCTCAGCCCCAGCATTTT.

The CDR3, as DNA: TGTGCCAGTAGTAAGAGGGACGTGCTGAACACTGAAGCTTTCTTT. Its protein product is CASSKRDVLNTEAFF. The chain links TRBV19 to TRBJ1-1, with D possibly being TRBD1 (5 bases). This CDR3 has 15 residues. Per the germline V gene, CDR1 is LNHDA and CDR2 is SQIVND (reference sequence). Trimming shortened V by 4 bases and J by 0 bases, and 12 bases separated the two germline ends.

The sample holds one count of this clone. The CDR3: CASSFPPQGGYNEQFF. As DNA, the CDR3 is TGTGCCAGCAGTTTTCCCCCCCAGGGGGGGTACAATGAGCAGTTCTTC. The chain uses TRBV27 and TRBJ2-1; D possibly matches TRBD1 or TRBD2 (7 bases each). Per germline, CDR1 MNHEY and CDR2 SMNVEV (reference sequence). The CDR3 consists of 16 residues. V lost 3 bases and J lost 4, with 16 bases in between.

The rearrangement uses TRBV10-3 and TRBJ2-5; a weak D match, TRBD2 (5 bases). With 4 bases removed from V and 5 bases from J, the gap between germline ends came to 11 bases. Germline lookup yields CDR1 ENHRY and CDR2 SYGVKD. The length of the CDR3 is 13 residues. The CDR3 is CAISASGGETQYF. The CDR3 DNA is TGTGCCATCAGTGCCAGCGGCGGGGAGACCCAGTACTTC.

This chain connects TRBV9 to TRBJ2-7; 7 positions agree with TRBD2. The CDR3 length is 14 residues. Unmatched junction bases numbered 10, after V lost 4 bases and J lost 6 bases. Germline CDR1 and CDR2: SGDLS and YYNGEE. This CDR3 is CASSPSGKVGEQYF. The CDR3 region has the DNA TGTGCCAGCAGCCCGAGCGGGAAGGTCGGCGAGCAGTACTTC.

The CDR3 is CASSLDSGTEAFF. CDR3 nucleotide sequence: TGTGCCAGCAGCTTAGACAGCGGCACTGAAGCTTTCTTT. This rearrangement joins TRBV11-3 to TRBJ1-1, with D hard to call. This CDR3 spans 13 amino acids. Per germline, CDR1 SGHNT and CDR2 YENEEA. V shed 0 bases and J shed 4 bases, with 6 bases lying between them.

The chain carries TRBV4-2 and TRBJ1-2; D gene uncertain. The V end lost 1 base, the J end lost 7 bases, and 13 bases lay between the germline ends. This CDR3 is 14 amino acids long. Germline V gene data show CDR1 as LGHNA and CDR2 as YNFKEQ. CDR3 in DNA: TGTGCCAGCAGCCAAGGTCAGGAAATATTTGGCTACACCTTC. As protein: CASSQGQEIFGYTF.

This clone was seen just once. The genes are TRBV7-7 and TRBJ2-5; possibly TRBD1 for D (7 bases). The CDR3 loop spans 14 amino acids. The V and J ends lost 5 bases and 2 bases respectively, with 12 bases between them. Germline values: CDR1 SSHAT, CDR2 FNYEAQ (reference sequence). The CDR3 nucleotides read TGTGCCAGCAGCCCGACAGGGACTCAAGAGACCCAGTACTTC. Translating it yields CASSPTGTQETQYF.

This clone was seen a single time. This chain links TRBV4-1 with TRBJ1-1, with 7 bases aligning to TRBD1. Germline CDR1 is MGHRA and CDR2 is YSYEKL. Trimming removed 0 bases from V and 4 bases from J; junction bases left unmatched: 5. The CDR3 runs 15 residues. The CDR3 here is CASSQESAGGTEAFF. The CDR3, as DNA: TGCGCCAGCAGCCAAGAGTCAGCAGGGGGCACTGAAGCTTTCTTT.

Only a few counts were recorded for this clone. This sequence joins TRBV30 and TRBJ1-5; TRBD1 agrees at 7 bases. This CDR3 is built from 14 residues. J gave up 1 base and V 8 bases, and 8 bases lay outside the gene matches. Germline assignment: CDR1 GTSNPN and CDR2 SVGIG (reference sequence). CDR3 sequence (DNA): TGTGCCGGAGGACCAGGGGGAAGCAATCAGCCCCAGCATTTT. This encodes CAGGPGGSNQPQHF.

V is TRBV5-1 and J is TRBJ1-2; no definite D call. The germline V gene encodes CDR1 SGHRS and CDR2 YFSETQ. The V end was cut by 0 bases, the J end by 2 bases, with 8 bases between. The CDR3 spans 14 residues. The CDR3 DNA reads TGCGCCAGCAGCTTGGACGGCGGAAACTATGGCTACACCTTC. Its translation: CASSLDGGNYGYTF.

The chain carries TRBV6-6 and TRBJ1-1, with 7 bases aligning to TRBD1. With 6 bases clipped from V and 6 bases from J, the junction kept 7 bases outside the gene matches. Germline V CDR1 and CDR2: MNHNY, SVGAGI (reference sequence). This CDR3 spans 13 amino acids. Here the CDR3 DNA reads TGTGCCAGCAGCCCTCGACAGGGTTCTGAAGCTTTCTTT. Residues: CASSPRQGSEAFF.

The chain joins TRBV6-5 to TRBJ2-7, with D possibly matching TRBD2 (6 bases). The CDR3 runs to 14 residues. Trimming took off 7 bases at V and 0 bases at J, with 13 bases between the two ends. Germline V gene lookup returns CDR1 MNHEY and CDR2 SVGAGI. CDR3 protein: CASKAGLSSYEQYF. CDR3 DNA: TGTGCCAGCAAGGCAGGACTAAGCTCCTACGAGCAGTACTTC.

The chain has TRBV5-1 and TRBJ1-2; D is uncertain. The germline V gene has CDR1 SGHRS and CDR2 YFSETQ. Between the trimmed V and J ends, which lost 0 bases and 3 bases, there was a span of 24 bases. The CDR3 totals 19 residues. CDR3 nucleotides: TGCGCCAGCAGCTTGGCCTTGTGGCAGTCCGGGGATTCGGACTATGGCTACACCTTC. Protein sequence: CASSLALWQSGDSDYGYTF.

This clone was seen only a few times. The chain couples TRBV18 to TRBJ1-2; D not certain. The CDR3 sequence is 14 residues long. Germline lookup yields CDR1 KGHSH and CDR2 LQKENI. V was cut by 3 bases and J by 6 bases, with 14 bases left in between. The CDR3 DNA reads TGTGCCAGCTCACCCACCGCCACGTCGCATGGCTACACCTTC. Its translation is CASSPTATSHGYTF.

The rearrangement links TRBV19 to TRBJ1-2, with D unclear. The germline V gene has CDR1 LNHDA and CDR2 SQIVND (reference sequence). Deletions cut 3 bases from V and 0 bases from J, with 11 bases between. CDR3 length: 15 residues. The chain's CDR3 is CASSISEPANYGYTF. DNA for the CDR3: TGTGCCAGTAGTATCTCAGAACCCGCTAACTATGGCTACACCTTC. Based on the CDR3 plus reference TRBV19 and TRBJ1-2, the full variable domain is DGGITQSPKYLFRKEGQNVTLSCEQNLNHDAMYWYRQDPGQGLRLIYYSQIVNDFQKGDIAEGYSVSREKKESFPLTVTSAQKNPTAFYLCASSISEPANYGYTFGSGTRLTVV.

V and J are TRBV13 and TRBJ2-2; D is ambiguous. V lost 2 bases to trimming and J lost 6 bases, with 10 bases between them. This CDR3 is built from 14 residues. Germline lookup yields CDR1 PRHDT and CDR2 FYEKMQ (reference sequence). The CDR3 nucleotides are TGTGCCAGCAGCTTATTACGAGTTTCCGGGGAGCTGTTTTTT. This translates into CASSLLRVSGELFF.

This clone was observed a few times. Written as DNA, the CDR3 is TGTGCCAGCTCACATCCCGGGACGCAAGAGACCCAGTACTTC. This codes for CASSHPGTQETQYF. This chain connects TRBV18 to TRBJ2-5; D is possibly TRBD1 or TRBD2 (5 bases each). This CDR3 has 14 residues. Germline CDR1 and CDR2: KGHSH and LQKENI. V was clipped by 4 bases and J by 2 bases, with 11 bases between them.

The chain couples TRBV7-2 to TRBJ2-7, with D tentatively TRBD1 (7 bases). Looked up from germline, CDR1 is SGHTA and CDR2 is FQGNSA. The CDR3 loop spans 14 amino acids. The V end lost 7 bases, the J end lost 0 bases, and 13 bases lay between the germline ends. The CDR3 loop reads CASNLQGGSYEQYF. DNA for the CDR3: TGTGCCAGCAACCTGCAGGGGGGCTCCTACGAGCAGTACTTC.

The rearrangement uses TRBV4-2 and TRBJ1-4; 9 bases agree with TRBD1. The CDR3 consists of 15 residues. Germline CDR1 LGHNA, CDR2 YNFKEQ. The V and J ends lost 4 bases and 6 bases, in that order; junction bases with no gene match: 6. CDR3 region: CASSRGQGWDEKLFF. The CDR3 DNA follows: TGTGCCAGCAGCCGGGGACAGGGCTGGGATGAAAAACTGTTTTTT.

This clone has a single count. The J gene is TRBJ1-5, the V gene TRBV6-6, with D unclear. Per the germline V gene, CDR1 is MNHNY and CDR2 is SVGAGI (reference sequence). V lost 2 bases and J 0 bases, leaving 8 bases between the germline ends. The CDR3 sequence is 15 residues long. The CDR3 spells CASSYAAHSNQPQHF. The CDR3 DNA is TGTGCCAGCAGTTACGCGGCTCATAGCAATCAGCCCCAGCATTTT.

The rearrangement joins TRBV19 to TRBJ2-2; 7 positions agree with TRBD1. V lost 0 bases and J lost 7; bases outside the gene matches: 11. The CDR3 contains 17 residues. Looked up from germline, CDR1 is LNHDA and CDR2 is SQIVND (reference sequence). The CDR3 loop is CASSIDLNTGDVGELFF. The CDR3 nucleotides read TGTGCCAGTAGTATAGACCTCAATACAGGGGACGTCGGGGAGCTGTTTTTT.

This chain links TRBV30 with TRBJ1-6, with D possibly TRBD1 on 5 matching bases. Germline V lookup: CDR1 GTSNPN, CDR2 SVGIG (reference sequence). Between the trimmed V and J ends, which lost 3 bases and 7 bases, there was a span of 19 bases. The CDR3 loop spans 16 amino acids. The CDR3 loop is CAWRVALGTVNSPLHF. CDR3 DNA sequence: TGTGCCTGGAGGGTAGCCTTAGGGACGGTCAATTCACCCCTCCACTTT.

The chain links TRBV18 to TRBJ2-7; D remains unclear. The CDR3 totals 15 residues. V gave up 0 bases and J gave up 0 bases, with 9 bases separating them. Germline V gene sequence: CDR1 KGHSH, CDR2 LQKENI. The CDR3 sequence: CASSPPFPSSYEQYF. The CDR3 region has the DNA TGTGCCAGCTCACCACCTTTTCCGAGCTCCTACGAGCAGTACTTC.